This T cell receptor (beta chain) is from a study of shared clonotypes between healthy human individuals. Overall study: Three CD4 naive, three CD4 memory, two CD8 naive and one CD8 memory plate were used per donor. Broader study findings: Naive subsets tended to show greater estimated richness than memory subsets.

Deep was the level at which the assay was run. Sequencing was performed with immunoSEQ multiplex PCR; in TCRdb, only in-frame clones are kept and a portion is missing. The sample lists roughly 1.5 million clones, roughly 98% seen once, with approximately 0.45% in the top ten. Worth noting for this clone: Antigen unknown.

The sample taken for sequencing was naive CD4+ T cells sorted from blood. Subset of the sample: CD45RA+ positively selected. The sequence was obtained from a man between 25 and 39 years old in good health.

The CDR3 DNA follows: TGTGCCATCAGTGGACTCAGGGCCGTGGATACGCAGTATTTT. It is translated as CAISGLRAVDTQYF. V is TRBV10-3 and J is TRBJ2-3; maybe TRBD1 (5 bases). Trimming pared 4 bases from V and 6 bases from J, leaving 14 bases between. Germline V gene sequence: CDR1 ENHRY, CDR2 SYGVKD. This CDR3 has 14 residues.